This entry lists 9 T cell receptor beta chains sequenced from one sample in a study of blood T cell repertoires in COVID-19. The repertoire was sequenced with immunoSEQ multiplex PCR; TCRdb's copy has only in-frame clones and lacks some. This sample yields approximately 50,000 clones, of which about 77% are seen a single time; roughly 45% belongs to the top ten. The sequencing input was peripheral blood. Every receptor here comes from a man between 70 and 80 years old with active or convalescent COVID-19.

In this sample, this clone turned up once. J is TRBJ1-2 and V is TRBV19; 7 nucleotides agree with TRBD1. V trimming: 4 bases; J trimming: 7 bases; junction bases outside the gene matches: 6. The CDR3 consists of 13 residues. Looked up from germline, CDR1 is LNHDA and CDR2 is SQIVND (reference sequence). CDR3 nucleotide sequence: TGTGCCAGTAGTACGACAGGGATCGGTGGCTACACCTTC. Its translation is CASSTTGIGGYTF.

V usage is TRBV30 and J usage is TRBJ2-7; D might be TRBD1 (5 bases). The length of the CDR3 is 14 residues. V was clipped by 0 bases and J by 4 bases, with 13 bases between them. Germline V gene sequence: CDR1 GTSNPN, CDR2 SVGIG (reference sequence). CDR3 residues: CAWSVTGGRYEQYF. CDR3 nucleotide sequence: TGTGCCTGGAGTGTAACAGGCGGCAGATACGAGCAGTACTTC.

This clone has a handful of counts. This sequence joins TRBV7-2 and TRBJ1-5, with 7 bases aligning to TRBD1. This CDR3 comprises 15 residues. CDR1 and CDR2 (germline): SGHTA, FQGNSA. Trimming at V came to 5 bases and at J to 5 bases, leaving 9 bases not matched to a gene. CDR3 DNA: TGTGCCAGCAGCCAACAGGGGTTAGGGCATCAGCCCCAGCATTTT. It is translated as CASSQQGLGHQPQHF.

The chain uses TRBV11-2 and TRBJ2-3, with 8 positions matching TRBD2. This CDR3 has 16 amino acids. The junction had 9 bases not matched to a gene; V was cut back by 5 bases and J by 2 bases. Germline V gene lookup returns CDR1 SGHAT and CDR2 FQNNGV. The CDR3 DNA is TGTGCCAGCAGCCGCCTAAGCGGGAGAATCACAGATACGCAGTATTTT. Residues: CASSRLSGRITDTQYF.

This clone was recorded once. CDR3 protein: CASSRTSGTGELFF. CDR3 in DNA: TGTGCCAGCAGTAGGACTAGCGGAACCGGGGAGCTGTTTTTT. The chain employs TRBV6-6 and TRBJ2-2, with 10 bases matching TRBD2. The ends lost 5 bases at V and 5 bases at J; junction bases unmatched: 2. Germline V gives CDR1 MNHNY, CDR2 SVGAGI (reference sequence). The CDR3 totals 14 residues.

The CDR3 sequence is CASSFGQGAETEAFF. In DNA, the CDR3 is TGTGCCAGCAGCTTCGGGCAGGGGGCCGAAACTGAAGCTTTCTTT. The chain employs TRBV5-6 and TRBJ1-1; 8 bases align to TRBD1. From germline, CDR1 is SGHDT and CDR2 YYEEEE. The CDR3 covers 15 residues. With 2 bases clipped from V and 5 bases from J, the junction kept 8 bases outside the gene matches.

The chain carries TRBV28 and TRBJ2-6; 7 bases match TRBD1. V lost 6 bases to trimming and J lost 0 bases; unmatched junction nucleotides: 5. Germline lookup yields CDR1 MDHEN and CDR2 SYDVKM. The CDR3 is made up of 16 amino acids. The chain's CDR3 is CASRATGSSGANVLTF. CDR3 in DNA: TGTGCCAGCAGGGCGACAGGGAGCTCTGGGGCCAACGTCCTGACTTTC.

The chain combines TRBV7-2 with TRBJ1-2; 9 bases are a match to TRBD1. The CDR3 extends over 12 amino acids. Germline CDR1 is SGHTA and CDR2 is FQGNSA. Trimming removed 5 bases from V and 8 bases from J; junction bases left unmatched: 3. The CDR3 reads CASSVTGGGYTF. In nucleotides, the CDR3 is TGTGCCAGCAGCGTGACAGGGGGAGGCTACACCTTC.

The CDR3 sequence: CASSRQGNTEAFF. The CDR3 DNA is TGTGCCAGCAGCCGACAGGGGAACACTGAAGCTTTCTTT. The chain joins TRBV11-3 to TRBJ1-1; 7 bases agree with TRBD1. The CDR3 has 13 residues. Germline V CDR1 and CDR2: SGHNT, YENEEA. With 5 bases clipped from V and 1 base from J, the junction kept 1 base outside the gene matches.